This T cell receptor beta chain was observed in a study of T cell responses to AZD1222 COVID-19 vaccine. Data came from immunoSEQ multiplex PCR; TCRdb stores just in-frame clones and leaves some out. The table has approximately 100,000 clones, 85% to 90% seen once. Between the trimmed V and J ends, which lost 0 bases and 1 base, there was a span of 12 bases. Germline lookup yields CDR1 SGHRS and CDR2 YFSETQ. The CDR3 contains 16 residues. About this clone itself: Its antigen is as yet unknown.

Study conclusions and caveats: Clonal diversity may have been underestimated in mostly white British donors.

V and J are TRBV5-1 and TRBJ2-3; tentatively, D is TRBD2 (5 bases). This clonotype originated in an adult in good health. Sequenced here: peripheral blood, sampled on day 0 of AZD1222 vaccination. The CDR3 protein is CASSLVGLAGTDTQYF. The CDR3 coding sequence is TGCGCCAGCAGCTTGGTTGGGCTAGCTGGCACAGATACGCAGTATTTT.